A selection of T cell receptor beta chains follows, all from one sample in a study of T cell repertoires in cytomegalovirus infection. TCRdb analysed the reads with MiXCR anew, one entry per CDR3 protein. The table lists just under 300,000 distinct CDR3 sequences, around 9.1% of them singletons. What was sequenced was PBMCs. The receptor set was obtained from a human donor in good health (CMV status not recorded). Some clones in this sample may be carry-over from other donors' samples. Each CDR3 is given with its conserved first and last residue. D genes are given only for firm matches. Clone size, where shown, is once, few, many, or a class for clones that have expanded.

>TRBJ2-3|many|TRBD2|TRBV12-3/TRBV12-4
CASSPLAGGPTDTQYF
TGTGCCAGCAGTCCACTAGCGGGGGGGCCTACAGATACGCAGTATTTT
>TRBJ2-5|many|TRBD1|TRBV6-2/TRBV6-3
CASSVTGTVQETQYF
TGTGCCAGCAGCGTAACCGGGACAGTCCAAGAGACCCAGTACTTC
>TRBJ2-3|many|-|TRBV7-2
CASSLGFGDTQYF
TGTGCCAGCAGCTTAGGTTTCGGAGATACGCAGTATTTT
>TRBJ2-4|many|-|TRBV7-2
CASSFNKNIQYF
TGTGCCAGCAGCTTTAACAAAAACATTCAGTACTTC
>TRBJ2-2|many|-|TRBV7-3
CASSLLAGPNTGELFF
TGTGCCAGCAGCTTATTGGCAGGGCCGAACACCGGGGAGCTGTTTTTT
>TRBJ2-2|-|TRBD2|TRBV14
CASSPGRRRGGHTGELFF
TGTGCCAGCAGCCCCGGACGCCGGCGGGGGGGCCATACCGGGGAGCTGTTTTTT
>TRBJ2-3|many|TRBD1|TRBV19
CASRETGQAGDTQYF
TGTGCCAGTAGAGAGACAGGGCAGGCTGGAGATACGCAGTATTTT
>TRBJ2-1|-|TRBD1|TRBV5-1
CASSLGQGGYNEQFF
TGCGCCAGCAGCCTCGGACAGGGTGGTTACAATGAGCAGTTCTTC
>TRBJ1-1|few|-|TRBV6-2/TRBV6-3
CASSYTQGSVRIEAFF
TGTGCCAGCAGTTACACACAGGGTTCGGTAAGGATTGAAGCTTTCTTT
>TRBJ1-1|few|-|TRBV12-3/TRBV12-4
CASSFLTRGRVTEAFF
TGTGCCAGCAGTTTTTTAACGAGGGGCCGAGTCACTGAAGCTTTCTTT
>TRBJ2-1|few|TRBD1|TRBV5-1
CASSPLRTGGEQFF
TGCGCCAGCAGCCCTTTACGGACAGGTGGGGAGCAGTTCTTC
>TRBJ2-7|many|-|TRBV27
CASSLSGLPSEQYF
TGTGCCAGCAGTTTATCGGGACTCCCCTCCGAGCAGTACTTC
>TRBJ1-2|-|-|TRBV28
CASSGPRARNYGYTF
TGTGCCAGCTCAGGACCGCGAGCACGTAACTATGGCTACACCTTC
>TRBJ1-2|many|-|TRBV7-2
CASSLGGEAGYTF
TGTGCCAGCAGCTTAGGGGGGGAGGCTGGCTACACCTTC
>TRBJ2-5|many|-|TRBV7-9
CASSATGFQETQYF
TGTGCCAGCAGCGCAACAGGGTTCCAAGAGACCCAGTACTTC
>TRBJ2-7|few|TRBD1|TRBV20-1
CSADGQENTYEQYF
TGCAGTGCTGACGGACAGGAGAATACCTACGAGCAGTACTTC
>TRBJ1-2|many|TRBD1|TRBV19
CASHYRGFWSGYTF
TGTGCCAGCCATTACAGGGGGTTTTGGAGTGGCTACACCTTC
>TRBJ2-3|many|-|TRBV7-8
CASTLRDTQYF
TGTGCCAGCACCCTCCGTGATACGCAGTATTTT
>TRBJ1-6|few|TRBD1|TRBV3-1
CASNYGQGSSYNSPLHF
TGTGCCAGCAACTACGGACAGGGGAGCTCCTATAATTCACCCCTCCACTTT
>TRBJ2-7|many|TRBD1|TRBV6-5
CASSYSGTGSYEQYF
TGTGCCAGCAGTTACTCAGGGACAGGCTCCTACGAGCAGTACTTC
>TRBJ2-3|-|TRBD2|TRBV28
CASSRRWGGGSDTQYF
TGTGCCAGCAGCCGGCGTTGGGGGGGGGGGTCAGATACGCAGTATTTT
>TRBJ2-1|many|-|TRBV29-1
CSVDDAGPLVNEQFF
TGCAGCGTTGATGACGCAGGGCCGCTGGTCAATGAGCAGTTCTTC
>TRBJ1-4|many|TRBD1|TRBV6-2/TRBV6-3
CASSRLRDREEKLFF
TGTGCCAGCAGTCGACTACGGGACAGGGAAGAAAAACTGTTTTTT
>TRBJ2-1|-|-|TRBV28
CASSFQMPGEPYNEQFF
TGTGCCAGCAGTTTCCAAATGCCGGGAGAGCCCTACAATGAGCAGTTCTTC
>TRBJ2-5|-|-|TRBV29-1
CSAIEGASIQETQYF
TGCAGCGCCATTGAAGGGGCTAGCATCCAAGAGACCCAGTACTTC
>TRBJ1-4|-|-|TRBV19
CASRNREANEKLCF
TGTGCCAGTAGAAACAGGGAGGCTAATGAAAAACTGTGTTTT
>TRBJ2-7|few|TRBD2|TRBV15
CATSRDSSGGLRRQYF
TGTGCCACCAGCAGAGATTCCAGCGGGGGCCTCCGCCGGCAGTACTTC